The source of this T cell receptor (beta chain) is a study of radiation and T cells in renal cell carcinoma. Study-wide context: Nephrectomy followed 15 Gy stereotactic body radiation by 4 weeks. Study observations and caveats: Top tumor clonotypes rose in blood 2 weeks post-radiation, then contracted. Without pretreatment biopsies, baseline tumor clonotype presence was undetermined.

Germline V gene lookup returns CDR1 LGHNA and CDR2 YSLEER. The CDR3 extends over 13 amino acids. Trimming removed 0 bases from V and 8 bases from J, with 5 bases in between. This clone was counted many times. Its antigen is unidentified. The time point denotes: baseline pretreatment blood. Treatment described: 15 Gy SBRT to primary tumor, nephrectomy 4 weeks later. Measured with immunoSEQ multiplex PCR; TCRdb has only the in-frame clones, and not every one. The sample consists of approximately 140,000 clones, approximately 90% of them appearing once. The sequence was collected from a woman in her seventies with renal cell carcinoma. The sequenced sample was blood, obtained from a patient whose treatment included radiotherapy and nephrectomy. The V and J genes are TRBV4-3 and TRBJ1-6, with D hard to call. The CDR3 nucleotides read TGCGCCAGCAGCCAAGAGACGCATTCACCCCTCCACTTT. It translates to CASSQETHSPLHF.